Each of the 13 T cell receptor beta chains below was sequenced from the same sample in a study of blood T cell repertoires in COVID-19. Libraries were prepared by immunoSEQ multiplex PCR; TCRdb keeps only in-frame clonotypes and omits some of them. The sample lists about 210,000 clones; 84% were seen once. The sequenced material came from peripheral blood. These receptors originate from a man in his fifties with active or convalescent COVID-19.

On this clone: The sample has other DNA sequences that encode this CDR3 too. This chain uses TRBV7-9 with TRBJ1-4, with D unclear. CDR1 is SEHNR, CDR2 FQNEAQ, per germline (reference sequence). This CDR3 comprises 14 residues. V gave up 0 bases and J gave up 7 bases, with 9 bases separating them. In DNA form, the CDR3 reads TGTGCCAGCAGCTTAGCTGGAGGAGGTGAAAAACTGTTTTTT. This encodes CASSLAGGGEKLFF.

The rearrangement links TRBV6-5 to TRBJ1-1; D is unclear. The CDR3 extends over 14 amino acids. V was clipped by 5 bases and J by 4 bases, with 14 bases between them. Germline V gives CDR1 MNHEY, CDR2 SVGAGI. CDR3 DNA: TGTGCCAGCAGTCCTGGGTTTGCGGCCACTGAAGCTTTCTTT. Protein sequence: CASSPGFAATEAFF.

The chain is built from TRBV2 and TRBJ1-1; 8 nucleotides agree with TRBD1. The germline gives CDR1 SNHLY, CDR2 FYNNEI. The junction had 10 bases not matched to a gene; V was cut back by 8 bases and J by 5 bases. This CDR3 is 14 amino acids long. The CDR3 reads CASRTGPVGTEAFF. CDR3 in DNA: TGTGCCAGCCGGACAGGGCCCGTAGGGACTGAAGCTTTCTTT.

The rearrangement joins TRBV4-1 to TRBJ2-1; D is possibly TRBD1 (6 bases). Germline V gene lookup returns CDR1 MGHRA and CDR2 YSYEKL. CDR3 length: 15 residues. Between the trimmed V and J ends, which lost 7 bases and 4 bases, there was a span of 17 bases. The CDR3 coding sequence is TGCGCCAGCACGGGACACTCTAGTTTATACAATGAGCAGTTCTTC. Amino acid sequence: CASTGHSSLYNEQFF.

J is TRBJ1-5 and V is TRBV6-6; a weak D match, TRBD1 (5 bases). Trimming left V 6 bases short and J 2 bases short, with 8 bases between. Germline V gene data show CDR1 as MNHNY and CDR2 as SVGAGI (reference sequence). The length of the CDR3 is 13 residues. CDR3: CASSPGGNQPQHF. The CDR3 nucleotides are TGTGCCAGCAGCCCGGGGGGCAATCAGCCCCAGCATTTT.

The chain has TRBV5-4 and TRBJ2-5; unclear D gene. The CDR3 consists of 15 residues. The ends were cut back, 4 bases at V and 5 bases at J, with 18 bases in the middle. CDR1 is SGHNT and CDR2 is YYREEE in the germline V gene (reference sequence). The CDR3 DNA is TGTGCCAGCAGCCCGTCTTCCGCGCCGAGGGAGACCCAGTACTTC. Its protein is CASSPSSAPRETQYF.

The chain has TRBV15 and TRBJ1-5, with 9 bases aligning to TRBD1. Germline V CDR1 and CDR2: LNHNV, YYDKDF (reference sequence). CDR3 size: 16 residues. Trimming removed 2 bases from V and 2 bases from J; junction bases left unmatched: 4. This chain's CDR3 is CATSRQGQGGNQPQHF. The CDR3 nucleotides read TGTGCCACCAGCAGACAGGGACAGGGTGGCAATCAGCCCCAGCATTTT. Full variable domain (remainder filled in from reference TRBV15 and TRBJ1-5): DAMVIQNPRYQVTQFGKPVTLSCSQTLNHNVMYWYQQKSSQAPKLLFHYYDKDFNNEADTPDNFQSRRPNTSFCFLDIRSPGLGDTAMYLCATSRQGQGGNQPQHFGDGTRLSIL.

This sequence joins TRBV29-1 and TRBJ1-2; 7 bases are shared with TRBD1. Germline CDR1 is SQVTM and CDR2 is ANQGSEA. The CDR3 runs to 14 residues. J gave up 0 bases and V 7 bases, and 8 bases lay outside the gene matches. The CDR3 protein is CSAKGQGANYGYTF. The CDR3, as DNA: TGCAGCGCCAAAGGGCAGGGGGCTAACTATGGCTACACCTTC.

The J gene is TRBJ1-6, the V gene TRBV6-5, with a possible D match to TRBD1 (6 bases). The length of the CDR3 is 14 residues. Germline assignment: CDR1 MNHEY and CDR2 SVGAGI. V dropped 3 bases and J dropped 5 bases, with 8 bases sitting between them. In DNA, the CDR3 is TGTGCCAGCAGTTATCGGACAGATAATTCACCCCTCCACTTT. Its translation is CASSYRTDNSPLHF.

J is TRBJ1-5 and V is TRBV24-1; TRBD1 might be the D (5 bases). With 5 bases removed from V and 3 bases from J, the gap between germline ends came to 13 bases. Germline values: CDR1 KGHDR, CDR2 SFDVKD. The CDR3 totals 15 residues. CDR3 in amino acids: CATSVSGVHNQPQHF. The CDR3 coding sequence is TGTGCCACCAGTGTCTCGGGGGTCCACAATCAGCCCCAGCATTTT.

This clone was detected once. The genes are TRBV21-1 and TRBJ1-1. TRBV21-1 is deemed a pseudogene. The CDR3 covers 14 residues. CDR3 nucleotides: TGTGCCAGCAGCCCCCAAAGTAGCCCTTGGCCAGCTTTCTTT. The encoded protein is CASSPQSSPWPAFF.

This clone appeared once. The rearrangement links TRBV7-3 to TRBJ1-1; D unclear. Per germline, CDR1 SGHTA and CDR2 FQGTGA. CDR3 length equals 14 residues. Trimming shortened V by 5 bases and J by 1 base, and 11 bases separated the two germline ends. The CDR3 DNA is TGTGCCAGCAGCCCTAATACGGGGAACACTGAAGCTTTCTTT. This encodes CASSPNTGNTEAFF.

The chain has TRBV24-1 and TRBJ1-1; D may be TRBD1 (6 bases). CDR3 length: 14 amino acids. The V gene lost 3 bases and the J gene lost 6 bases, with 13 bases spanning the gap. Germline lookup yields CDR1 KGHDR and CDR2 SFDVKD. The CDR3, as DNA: TGTGCCACCAGTGATAACAGGGATGTCCCTGAAGCTTTCTTT. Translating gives CATSDNRDVPEAFF.